These 15 T cell receptor beta chains were sequenced from one sample in a study of blood T cells in healthy people across ages. Then a second PCR, running roughly 7 to 11 cycles, was carried out with a sample-barcoded 5' primer and a J-beta primer mix. MiXCR, applied by TCRdb to the 5' RACE reads, yields one record per CDR3 protein. The sample contains 1.5 million to 2 million distinct CDR3 sequences, about 28% of which appear only once. Sequencing was performed on blood. These receptors came from a woman in her twenties or thirties in good health.

This clonotype was counted many times. The J gene is TRBJ1-4, the V gene TRBV29-1; 8 nucleotides agree with TRBD1. CDR3 size: 13 residues. CDR1 is SQVTM, CDR2 ANQGSEA, per germline. This CDR3 reads CSATGVPLGKLFF. The DNA of the CDR3 is TGCAGTGCGACAGGGGTTCCTTTGGGAAAACTGTTTTTT. The complete variable domain, with remaining parts taken from reference TRBV29-1 and TRBJ1-4, reads SAVISQKPSRDICQRGTSLTIQCQVDSQVTMMFWYRQQPGQSLTLIATANQGSEATYESGFVIDKFPISRPNLTFSTLTVSNMSPEDSSIYLCSATGVPLGKLFFGSGTQLSVL.

The V gene is TRBV10-3, the J gene TRBJ1-2; 8 positions agree with TRBD1. V shed 6 bases, J shed 4 bases, and the junction held 10 bases outside the gene matches. This CDR3 has 15 residues. CDR1 is ENHRY and CDR2 is SYGVKD in the germline V gene. The CDR3 loop reads CAIRPSDREVYGYTF. The CDR3 nucleotides read TGTGCCATCAGGCCCTCGGACAGGGAAGTCTATGGCTACACCTTC.

This clonotype was counted only a few times. The rearrangement uses TRBV24-1 and TRBJ2-1; 9 bases match TRBD2. The CDR3 spans 16 residues. After removal of 3 bases from V and 8 bases from J, the junction contained 10 bases not matched to a gene. Germline loops: CDR1 KGHDR, CDR2 SFDVKD. In DNA form, the CDR3 reads TGTGCCACCAGTGATCCAATAGCGGGGGCGTTGGATGAGCAGTTCTTC. The encoded protein is CATSDPIAGALDEQFF.

This clonotype was counted a few times. The V and J genes are TRBV7-2 and TRBJ1-5; TRBD1 might be the D (5 bases). V shed 6 bases and J shed 0 bases, with 12 bases lying between them. Germline values: CDR1 SGHTA, CDR2 FQGNSA. This CDR3 is 15 amino acids long. The CDR3: CASSRGGASNQPQHF. The CDR3 nucleotides are TGTGCCAGCAGTCGAGGAGGGGCTAGCAATCAGCCCCAGCATTTT.

A word on this clonotype: A much larger clone lies a single base off, so this may be a read error. This chain links TRBV10-3 with TRBJ2-1; 11 nucleotides agree with TRBD2. The CDR3 totals 15 residues. CDR1 ENHRY and CDR2 SYGVKD come from the germline V gene. CDR3 DNA sequence: TGTGCCATCGGTGAGGATACTAGCGGGAGAGATGAGCAGTTCTTC. Translated, it gives CAIGEDTSGRDEQFF.

This clonotype was seen a few times. The rearrangement links TRBV4-1 to TRBJ2-2; TRBD1 might be the D (6 bases). The length of the CDR3 is 17 residues. Germline CDR1 MGHRA, CDR2 YSYEKL. The V and J ends lost 0 bases and 1 base respectively, with 12 bases between them. The CDR3 DNA sequence: TGCGCCAGCAGCCAAGATCGGTTAGGGGGGAACACCGGGGAGCTGTTTTTT. It specifies CASSQDRLGGNTGELFF.

The chain carries TRBV7-2 and TRBJ2-7, with 7 bases identical to TRBD2. Trimming cost V 2 bases and J 2 bases; bases outside gene matches: 6. The CDR3 runs to 15 residues. Per germline, CDR1 SGHTA and CDR2 FQGNSA. The CDR3 loop is CASSLSTSATYEQYF. CDR3 bases: TGTGCCAGCAGCTTAAGTACTAGCGCTACCTACGAGCAGTACTTC.

This clonotype was counted at least ten times. This chain joins TRBV29-1 and TRBJ2-7; the match to TRBD1 covers 9 bases. This CDR3 has 14 amino acids. Looked up from germline, CDR1 is SQVTM and CDR2 is ANQGSEA. V was clipped by 3 bases and J by 2 bases; unmatched bases: 5. The CDR3 DNA reads as TGCAGCGTTGACCCCGGGACAGGGCCCTACGAGCAGTACTTC. This translates into CSVDPGTGPYEQYF.

The chain links TRBV12-3 or TRBV12-4 to TRBJ2-5; TRBD1 agrees at 7 bases. There are 16 residues in the CDR3. Losses at the gene ends were 4 bases for V and 0 bases for J; bases not matched to a gene: 8. CDR3 region: CASSSRDSPNQETQYF. The DNA for the CDR3 is TGTGCCAGCAGTTCCCGGGACAGCCCTAACCAAGAGACCCAGTACTTC.

A note on this clonotype: Germline is not matched at one junction end, which may reflect a read error. The V call is TRBV12-3 or TRBV12-4, the J call TRBJ2-3, with 8 bases lining up with TRBD2. This CDR3 has 15 residues. In DNA form, the CDR3 reads TGTGCCCGCAGTCCGACTAGCGTGAAGACAGATACGCAGTATTTT. This encodes CARSPTSVKTDTQYF.

This clonotype was picked up a small number of times. V usage is TRBV27 and J usage is TRBJ1-5, with D perhaps matching TRBD1 (6 bases). The germline V gene encodes CDR1 MNHEY and CDR2 SMNVEV (reference sequence). Trimming pared 5 bases from V and 6 bases from J, leaving 14 bases between. The CDR3 is 14 amino acids. CDR3 DNA: TGTGCCAGCAGTGCCACAGGGCGGGTTCAGCCCCAGCATTTT. Its protein product is CASSATGRVQPQHF.

The chain recombines TRBV6-1 with TRBJ1-1; 8 nucleotides agree with TRBD1. The CDR3 totals 15 residues. The ends lost 2 bases at V and 4 bases at J; junction bases unmatched: 6. Germline V gene sequence: CDR1 MNHNS, CDR2 SASEGT. The DNA for the CDR3 is TGTGCCAGCAGTGAACGCAGGGGGCAGTTCACTGAAGCTTTCTTT. Amino acids: CASSERRGQFTEAFF.

The genes are TRBV30 and TRBJ2-7; tentatively, D is TRBD1 or TRBD2 (5 bases each). The V gene's germline CDR1 is GTSNPN and CDR2 SVGIG (reference sequence). This CDR3 comprises 12 residues. Between the trimmed V and J ends, which lost 0 bases and 7 bases, there was a span of 10 bases. The DNA of the CDR3 is TGTGCCTGGAGTGTACGGGGCTTGGAGCAGTACTTC. Encoded protein: CAWSVRGLEQYF.

V gene TRBV2 combines with J gene TRBJ2-7, with 11 bases lining up with TRBD2. Germline lookup yields CDR1 SNHLY and CDR2 FYNNEI. V was pared by 2 bases and J by 1 base, with 7 bases of the junction left unmatched. The CDR3 runs 17 residues. The CDR3 reads CASSESLAGGPSYEQYF. The CDR3 nucleotides read TGTGCCAGCAGTGAATCCCTAGCGGGGGGACCGTCCTACGAGCAGTACTTC.

The rearrangement joins TRBV18 to TRBJ2-1; 10 bases align to TRBD2. Germline assignment: CDR1 KGHSH and CDR2 LQKENI. CDR3 length: 14 amino acids. J gave up 15 bases and V 1 base, and 9 bases lay outside the gene matches. CDR3 in DNA: TGTGCCAGCTCACCACTGGAACTAGCGGGAACCAGGTTCTTC. As protein: CASSPLELAGTRFF.